Only a few counts were recorded for the clone carrying this T cell receptor (beta chain). The antigen is unknown. At one end, the junction sequence differs from germline, possibly due to a read error. Profiling relied on immunoSEQ multiplex PCR, and the TCRdb table lists in-frame clones only, not all of them. Among 2,000 to 3,000 clones listed, about 88% were seen once. This sample is drawn from a study of follicular helper T cells after annual influenza vaccination. Across the whole study: Days 0, 7 and 28 post-vaccination were the blood draw times. General study points: ICOS+CD38+ cTfh clonality change tracked circulating plasmablast frequency change.

Time point described: 2014-2015 season, pre-vaccination. ICOS+CD38+ and ICOS-CD38- fractions were sorted from non-naive CD4+CXCR5+PD-1+ cells. The receptor comes from an adult who received the influenza vaccine. Sample: CXCR5+ CD38+ circulating T follicular helper cells from blood, taken on the day of influenza vaccination. Subset in this sample: circulating Tfh, non-naive CD4+CXCR5+PD-1+ (ICOS+CD38+ or ICOS-CD38-).

CDR3 region: CASSERVF. The CDR3 DNA follows: TGTGCCAGCAGTGAACGGGTCTTT. The chain joins TRBV6-6 to TRBJ1-1; D is unclear. The CDR3 runs 8 residues. Germline V gene lookup returns CDR1 MNHNY and CDR2 SVGAGI (reference sequence).